These T cell receptor beta chains were read from a single sample in a study of response to subunit inactivated influenza vaccine. Each CDR3 protein is one row after TCRdb ran MiXCR on the RT-PCR reads. Altogether roughly 570,000 distinct CDR3 sequences are present, 12% to 15% being singletons, with the ten largest covering 11%. Sequencing used PBMCs from blood, obtained 12 days after vaccination. These receptors all come from a man in his fifties who received an inactivated influenza vaccine. The CDR3 runs from the conserved cysteine through the conserved F or W. D genes are given only for firm matches. Some rows mark clone size as missing; the rest say once, few, many or name a class of expanded clone.

len | j_gene | d_gene | abundance | v_gene | CDR3aa | CDR3nt
16 | TRBJ2-7 | - | - | TRBV18 | CASSPSLKGEFDEQYF | TGTGCCAGCTCACCATCTTTGAAGGGAGAATTCGACGAGCAGTACTTC
13 | TRBJ2-5 | - | few | TRBV7-2 | CASTTRAEETQYF | TGTGCCAGCACCACCAGAGCAGAAGAGACCCAGTACTTC
15 | TRBJ1-5 | - | few | TRBV12-3/TRBV12-4 | CASSLGGAGREPQHF | TGTGCCAGCAGTTTAGGAGGGGCAGGGAGGGAGCCCCAGCATTTT
13 | TRBJ2-2 | - | - | TRBV20-1 | CSARDGRVGELFF | TGCAGTGCTAGAGATGGACGTGTCGGGGAGCTGTTTTTT
13 | TRBJ1-1 | - | many | TRBV4-1 | CASSQGGNTEAFF | TGCGCCAGCAGCCAAGGGGGAAACACTGAAGCTTTCTTT
15 | TRBJ2-1 | TRBD2 | few | TRBV20-1 | CSAGGSGRMYNEQFF | TGCAGCGCAGGGGGTAGCGGGAGGATGTACAATGAGCAGTTCTTC
13 | TRBJ1-5 | TRBD1 | few | TRBV12-3/TRBV12-4 | CASSGQGIQPQHF | TGTGCCAGCAGCGGACAGGGAATCCAGCCCCAGCATTTT
13 | TRBJ2-7 | TRBD2 | many | TRBV7-2 | CASSLRLAGEQYF | TGTGCCAGCAGCTTAAGGCTAGCGGGGGAGCAGTACTTC
13 | TRBJ1-5 | TRBD1 | few | TRBV20-1 | CSAQGEGYQPQHF | TGCAGTGCCCAGGGGGAAGGGTATCAGCCCCAGCATTTT
16 | TRBJ2-7 | TRBD2 | - | TRBV7-9 | CASSFSTGGGTYEQYF | TGTGCCAGCAGCTTCTCTACTGGCGGGGGAACCTACGAGCAGTACTTC
13 | TRBJ2-7 | - | - | TRBV6-2/TRBV6-3 | CASSWDAIYEQYF | TGTGCCAGCAGCTGGGACGCTATCTACGAGCAGTACTTC
14 | TRBJ1-1 | TRBD1 | - | TRBV12-3/TRBV12-4 | CASSATGRGTEAFF | TGTGCCAGCAGTGCGACAGGGAGAGGGACTGAAGCTTTCTTT